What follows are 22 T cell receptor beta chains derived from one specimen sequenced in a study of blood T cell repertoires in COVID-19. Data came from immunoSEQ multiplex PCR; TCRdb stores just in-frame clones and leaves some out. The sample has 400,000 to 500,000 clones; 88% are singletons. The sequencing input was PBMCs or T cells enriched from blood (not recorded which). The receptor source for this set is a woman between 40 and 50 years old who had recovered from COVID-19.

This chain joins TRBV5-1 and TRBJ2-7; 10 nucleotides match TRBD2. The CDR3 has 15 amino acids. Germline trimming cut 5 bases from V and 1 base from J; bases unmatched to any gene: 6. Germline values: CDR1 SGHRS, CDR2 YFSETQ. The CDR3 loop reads CASSLGLAVSYEQYF. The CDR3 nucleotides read TGCGCCAGCAGTTTAGGACTAGCGGTGTCCTACGAGCAGTACTTC.

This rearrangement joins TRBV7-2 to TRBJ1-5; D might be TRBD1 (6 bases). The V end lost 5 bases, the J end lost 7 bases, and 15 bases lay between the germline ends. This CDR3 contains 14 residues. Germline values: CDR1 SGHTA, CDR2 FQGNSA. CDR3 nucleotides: TGTGCCAGCAGCCTACAGGGTGCGGAGCAGCCCCAGCATTTT. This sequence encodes CASSLQGAEQPQHF.

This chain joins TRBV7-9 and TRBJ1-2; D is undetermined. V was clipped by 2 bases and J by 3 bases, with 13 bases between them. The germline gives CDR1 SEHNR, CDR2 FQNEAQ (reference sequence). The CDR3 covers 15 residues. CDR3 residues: CASSLLELLYYGYTF. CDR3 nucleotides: TGTGCCAGCAGCTTACTGGAACTACTTTACTATGGCTACACCTTC.

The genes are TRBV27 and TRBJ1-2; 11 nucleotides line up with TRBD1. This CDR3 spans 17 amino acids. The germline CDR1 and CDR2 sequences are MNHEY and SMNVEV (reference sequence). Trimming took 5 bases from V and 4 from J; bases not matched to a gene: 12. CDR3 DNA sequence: TGTGCCAGCAGTACCGTCGGACAGGGGGCCTTTACCTATGGCTACACCTTC. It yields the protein CASSTVGQGAFTYGYTF.

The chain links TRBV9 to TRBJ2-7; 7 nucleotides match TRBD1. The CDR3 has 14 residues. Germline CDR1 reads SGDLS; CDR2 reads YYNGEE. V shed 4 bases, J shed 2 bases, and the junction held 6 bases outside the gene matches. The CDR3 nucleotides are TGTGCCAGCAGCCCGGGACAGCATCCCTACGAGCAGTACTTC. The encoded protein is CASSPGQHPYEQYF.

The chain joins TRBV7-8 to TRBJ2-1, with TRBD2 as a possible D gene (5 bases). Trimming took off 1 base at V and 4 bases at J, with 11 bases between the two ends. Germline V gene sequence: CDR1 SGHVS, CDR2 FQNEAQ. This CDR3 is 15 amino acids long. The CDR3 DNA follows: TGTGCCAGCAGCTTAGGAGTACGGGGATACAATGAGCAGTTCTTC. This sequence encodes CASSLGVRGYNEQFF. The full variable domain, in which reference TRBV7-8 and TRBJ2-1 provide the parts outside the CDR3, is GAGVSQSPRYKVAKRGQDVALRCDPISGHVSLFWYQQALGQGPEFLTYFQNEAQLDKSGLPSDRFFAERPEGSVSTLKIQRTQQEDSAVYLCASSLGVRGYNEQFFGPGTRLTVL.

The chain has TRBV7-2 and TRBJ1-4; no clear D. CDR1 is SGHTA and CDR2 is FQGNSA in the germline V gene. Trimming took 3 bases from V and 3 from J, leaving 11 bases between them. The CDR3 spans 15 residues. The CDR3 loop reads CASSFETRANEKLFF. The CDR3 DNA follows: TGTGCCAGCAGCTTTGAGACACGAGCTAATGAAAAACTGTTTTTT.

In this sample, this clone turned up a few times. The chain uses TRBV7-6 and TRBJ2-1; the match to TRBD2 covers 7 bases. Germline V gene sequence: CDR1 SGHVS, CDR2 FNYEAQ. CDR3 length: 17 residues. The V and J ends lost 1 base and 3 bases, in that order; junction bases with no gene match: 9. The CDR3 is CASSLDLAESVYNEQFF. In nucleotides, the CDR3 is TGTGCCAGCAGCTTAGACCTAGCGGAATCAGTCTACAATGAGCAGTTCTTC.

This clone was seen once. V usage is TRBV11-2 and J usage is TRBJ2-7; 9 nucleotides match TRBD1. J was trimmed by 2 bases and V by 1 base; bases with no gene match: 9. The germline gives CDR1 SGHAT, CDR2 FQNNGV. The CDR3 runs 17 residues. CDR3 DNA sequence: TGTGCCAGCAGCTTAGTCAATTCGGGACAGGGTCCCTACGAGCAGTACTTC. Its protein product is CASSLVNSGQGPYEQYF.

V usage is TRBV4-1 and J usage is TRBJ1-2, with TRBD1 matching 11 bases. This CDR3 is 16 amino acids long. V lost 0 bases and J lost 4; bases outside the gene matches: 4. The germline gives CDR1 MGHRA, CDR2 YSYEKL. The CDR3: CASSQEGTGGIYGYTF. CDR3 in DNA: TGCGCCAGCAGCCAAGAAGGGACAGGGGGTATCTATGGCTACACCTTC.

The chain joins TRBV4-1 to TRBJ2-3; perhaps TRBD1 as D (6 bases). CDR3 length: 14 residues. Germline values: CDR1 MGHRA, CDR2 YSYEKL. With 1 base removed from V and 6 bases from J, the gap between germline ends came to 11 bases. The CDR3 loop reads CASSQGLGADTQYF. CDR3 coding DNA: TGCGCCAGCAGCCAAGGGCTGGGGGCCGATACGCAGTATTTT.

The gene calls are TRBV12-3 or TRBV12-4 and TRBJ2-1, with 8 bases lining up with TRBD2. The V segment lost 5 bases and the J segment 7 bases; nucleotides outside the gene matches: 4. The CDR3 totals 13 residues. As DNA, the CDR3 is TGTGCCAGCAGTCATGGCGGGAGGAATGAGCAGTTCTTC. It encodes CASSHGGRNEQFF.

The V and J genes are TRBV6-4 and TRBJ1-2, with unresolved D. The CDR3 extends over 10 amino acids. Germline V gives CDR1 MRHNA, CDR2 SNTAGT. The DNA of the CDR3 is TGTGCACAGCGGGGCTATGGCTACACCTTC. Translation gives CAQRGYGYTF.

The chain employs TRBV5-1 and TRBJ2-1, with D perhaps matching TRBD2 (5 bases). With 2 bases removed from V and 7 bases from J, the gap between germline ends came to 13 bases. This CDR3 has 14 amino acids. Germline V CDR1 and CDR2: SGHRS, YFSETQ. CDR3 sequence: CASSFILGSNEQFF. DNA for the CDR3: TGCGCCAGCAGCTTTATTCTAGGGAGTAATGAGCAGTTCTTC.

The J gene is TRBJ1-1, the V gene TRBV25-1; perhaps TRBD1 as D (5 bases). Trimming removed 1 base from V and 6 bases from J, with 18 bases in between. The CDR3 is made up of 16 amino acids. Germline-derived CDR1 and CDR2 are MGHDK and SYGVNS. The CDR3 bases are TGTGCCAGCAGTGAATTCGTACCGCAGGGAAGCCCTGAAGCTTTCTTT. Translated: CASSEFVPQGSPEAFF.

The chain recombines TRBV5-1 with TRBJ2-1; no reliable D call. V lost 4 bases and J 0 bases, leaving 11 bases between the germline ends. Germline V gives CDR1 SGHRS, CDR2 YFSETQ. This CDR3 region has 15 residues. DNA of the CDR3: TGCGCCAGCAGCCCCACCGAGAGCTCCTACAATGAGCAGTTCTTC. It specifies CASSPTESSYNEQFF. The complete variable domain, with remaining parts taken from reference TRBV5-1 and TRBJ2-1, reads KAGVTQTPRYLIKTRGQQVTLSCSPISGHRSVSWYQQTPGQGLQFLFEYFSETQRNKGNFPGRFSGRQFSNSRSEMNVSTLELGDSALYLCASSPTESSYNEQFFGPGTRLTVL.

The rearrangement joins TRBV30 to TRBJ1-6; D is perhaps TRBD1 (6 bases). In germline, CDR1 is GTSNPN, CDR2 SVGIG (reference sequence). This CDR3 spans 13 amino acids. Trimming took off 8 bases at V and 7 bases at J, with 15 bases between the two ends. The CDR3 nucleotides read TGTGCCGGAGAGGACAGCCGGAATTCACCCCTCCACTTT. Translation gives CAGEDSRNSPLHF.

The CDR3 DNA is TGTGCCAGCTCACCATACTTTCGACCTAGCGGTGCTTACACAGATACGCAGTATTTT. This sequence encodes CASSPYFRPSGAYTDTQYF. The chain has TRBV18 and TRBJ2-3, with 7 bases aligning to TRBD2. J was trimmed by 2 bases and V by 2 bases; bases with no gene match: 16. Germline values: CDR1 KGHSH, CDR2 LQKENI. The CDR3 covers 19 residues.

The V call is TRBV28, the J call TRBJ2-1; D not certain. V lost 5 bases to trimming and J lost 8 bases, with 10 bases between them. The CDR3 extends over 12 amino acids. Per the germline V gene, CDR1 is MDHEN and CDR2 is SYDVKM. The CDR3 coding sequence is TGTGCCAGCAGTATAACGGCGGATGAGCAGTTCTTC. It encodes CASSITADEQFF.

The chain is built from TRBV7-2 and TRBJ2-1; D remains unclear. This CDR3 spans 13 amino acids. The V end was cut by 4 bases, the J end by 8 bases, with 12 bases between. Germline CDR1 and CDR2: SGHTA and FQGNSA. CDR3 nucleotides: TGTGCCAGCAGCTCCAATCAGGCCGATGAGCAGTTCTTC. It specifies CASSSNQADEQFF.

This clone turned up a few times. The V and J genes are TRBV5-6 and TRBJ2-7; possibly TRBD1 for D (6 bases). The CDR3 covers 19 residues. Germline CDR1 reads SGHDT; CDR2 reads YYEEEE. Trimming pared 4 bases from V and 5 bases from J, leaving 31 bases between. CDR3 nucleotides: TGTGCCAGCAGCCCACAGTTTTTAATAACCGGGACAACAAGGGACGAGCAGTACTTC. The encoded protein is CASSPQFLITGTTRDEQYF.

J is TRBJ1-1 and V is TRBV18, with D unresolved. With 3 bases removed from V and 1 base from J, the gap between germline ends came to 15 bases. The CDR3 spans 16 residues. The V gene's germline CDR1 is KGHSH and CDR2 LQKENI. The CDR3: CASSPLRGGRNTEAFF. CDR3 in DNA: TGTGCCAGCTCACCCCTCCGGGGAGGGAGGAACACTGAAGCTTTCTTT. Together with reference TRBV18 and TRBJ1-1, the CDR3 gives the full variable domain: NAGVMQNPRHLVRRRGQEARLRCSPMKGHSHVYWYRQLPEEGLKFMVYLQKENIIDESGMPKERFSAEFPKEGPSILRIQQVVRGDSAAYFCASSPLRGGRNTEAFFGQGTRLTVV.